This passage covers 11 T cell receptor beta chains from one sample sequenced in a study of T cells in Graves' hyperthyroidism and ophthalmopathy. The investigators amplified TCR beta CDR3 regions from RNA transcripts. When the TCR CDR3 underwent first-round RT-PCR, the HTBI primer set was used. MiXCR, run by TCRdb on the multiplex PCR reads, gives a single entry per CDR3 protein. The sample records a few hundred thousand distinct CDR3 sequences, roughly 25% being singletons. Source material: blood. The receptors originated from a man aged 45-65 years with Graves' hyperthyroidism.

This clonotype has a single count. The chain carries TRBV18 and TRBJ2-7; TRBD2 might be the D (5 bases). The CDR3 covers 15 residues. Germline V gene sequence: CDR1 KGHSH, CDR2 LQKENI. Trimming removed 0 bases from V and 0 bases from J, with 9 bases in between. CDR3 coding DNA: TGTGCCAGCTCACCACCGAGGAGGAGCTCCTACGAGCAGTACTTC. Protein sequence: CASSPPRRSSYEQYF.

The CDR3 sequence: CASSAESGGLGNTEAFF. CDR3 nucleotides: TGTGCCAGCAGCGCCGAGTCGGGAGGTTTGGGGAACACTGAAGCTTTCTTT. V usage is TRBV9 and J usage is TRBJ1-1; D unresolved. The CDR3 contains 17 residues. Germline V gene lookup returns CDR1 SGDLS and CDR2 YYNGEE. The V end was cut by 3 bases, the J end by 1 base, with 19 bases between. Looking up the rest from reference TRBV9 and TRBJ1-1 gives the full variable domain: DSGVTQTPKHLITATGQRVTLRCSPRSGDLSVYWYQQSLDQGLQFLIQYYNGEERAKGNILERFSAQQFPDLHSELNLSSLELGDSALYFCASSAESGGLGNTEAFFGQGTRLTVV.

Many counts were recorded for this clonotype. The chain combines TRBV2 with TRBJ1-1; D not certain. CDR3 size: 13 residues. From germline, CDR1 is SNHLY and CDR2 FYNNEI. Trimming pared 4 bases from V and 3 bases from J, leaving 9 bases between. Here the CDR3 reads CASSVERDTEAFF. CDR3 in DNA: TGTGCCAGCAGTGTTGAGAGGGACACTGAAGCTTTCTTT.

This chain joins TRBV6-2 or TRBV6-3 and TRBJ1-5, with 8 nucleotides matching TRBD1. Per germline, CDR1 MNHEY and CDR2 SVGEGT. The CDR3 sequence is 16 residues long. Unmatched junction bases numbered 10, after V lost 6 bases and J lost 3 bases. The CDR3: CASSRPTGVANQPQHF. The DNA for the CDR3 is TGTGCCAGCAGCCGTCCGACAGGGGTTGCCAATCAGCCCCAGCATTTT.

This clonotype was counted ten times or more. The CDR3 coding sequence is TGTGCCAGCAGCTTAAGCGGATCCTACAATGAGCAGTTCTTC. It yields the protein CASSLSGSYNEQFF. The genes are TRBV7-9 and TRBJ2-1, with TRBD2 as a possible D gene (5 bases). The CDR3 runs 14 residues. CDR1 and CDR2 (germline): SEHNR, FQNEAQ (reference sequence). Trimming left V 2 bases short and J 1 base short, with 6 bases between.

The chain has TRBV24-1 and TRBJ2-1; 11 nucleotides align to TRBD2. J was trimmed by 7 bases and V by 4 bases; bases with no gene match: 8. Germline CDR1 is KGHDR and CDR2 is SFDVKD. The CDR3 extends over 16 amino acids. In nucleotides, the CDR3 is TGTGCCACCAGTGACCCAACTAGCGGGAGTGGGAATGAGCAGTTCTTC. Translating gives CATSDPTSGSGNEQFF.

The chain employs TRBV5-1 and TRBJ2-7; TRBD1 aligns across 8 bases. This CDR3 is 13 amino acids long. CDR1 is SGHRS and CDR2 is YFSETQ in the germline V gene. The V segment lost 7 bases and the J segment 3 bases; nucleotides outside the gene matches: 6. CDR3 sequence (DNA): TGCGCCAGCGGGGCCGGGACAGGCTACGAGCAGTACTTC. Its translation: CASGAGTGYEQYF.

This clonotype was observed a few times. The chain couples TRBV11-2 to TRBJ2-5; D is uncertain. The V end was cut by 4 bases, the J end by 5 bases, with 14 bases between. The germline CDR1 and CDR2 sequences are SGHAT and FQNNGV. This CDR3 is built from 14 residues. CDR3 DNA sequence: TGTGCCAGCAGCTCTGGCGGCCCGAAGGAGACCCAGTACTTC. It yields the protein CASSSGGPKETQYF.

This clonotype occurred many times. The CDR3, as DNA: TGTGCCAGCAGTTCAGGGGACCCTCAAGAGACCCAGTACTTC. Protein product: CASSSGDPQETQYF. This chain joins TRBV12-3 or TRBV12-4 and TRBJ2-5; D is perhaps TRBD1 (6 bases). The CDR3 is made up of 14 amino acids. V was clipped by 4 bases and J by 2 bases, with 11 bases between them.

For this clonotype: A much larger clone differs by one base, so this may be a read error. The chain combines TRBV28 with TRBJ1-1; the D gene is possibly TRBD1 (5 bases). CDR1 and CDR2 (germline): MDHEN, SYDVKM. The ends were cut back, 6 bases at V and 4 bases at J, with 15 bases in the middle. The CDR3 is made up of 14 amino acids. The CDR3 coding sequence is TGTGCCAGCAGGATGACAGCCCAAGGCACTGAAGCTTTCTTT. This translates into CASRMTAQGTEAFF.

To note about this clonotype: Compared with germline, one end of the junction differs, possibly owing to a read error. The chain links TRBV3-1 to TRBJ2-1; 10 nucleotides align to TRBD1. Germline CDR1 reads LGHDT; CDR2 reads YNNKEL (reference sequence). This CDR3 is built from 15 residues. CDR3 nucleotides: TGCGCCAGCAAAATGGGACAGGGGATTTACAATGAGCAGTTCTTC. Its translation: CASKMGQGIYNEQFF.